A single sample gave rise to the 32 T cell receptor beta chains below, sequenced in a study of T cells in tumors after PD-1 blockade. TCRdb's copy holds only in-frame clones and misses some; the assay was immunoSEQ multiplex PCR. This sample has more than 50,000 clones, with around two thirds found just once. Sequences were derived from PBMCs, sampled after anti-PD-1 treatment. These receptors originate from a human donor with basal cell carcinoma.

The gene calls are TRBV6-1 and TRBJ1-2; D is ambiguous. Deletions cut 3 bases from V and 4 bases from J, with 9 bases between. CDR1 and CDR2 (germline): MNHNS, SASEGT. The CDR3 runs to 13 residues. The CDR3 nucleotides are TGTGCCAGCAGTGAGGGCCGAAGCTATGGCTACACCTTC. It encodes CASSEGRSYGYTF.

The genes are TRBV19 and TRBJ2-7; possible D gene TRBD1, 6 bases. The V and J ends lost 7 bases and 7 bases respectively, with 26 bases between them. Germline V lookup: CDR1 LNHDA, CDR2 SQIVND (reference sequence). The CDR3 extends over 16 amino acids. CDR3 sequence reads: CASTPKRTVVPMEQYF. The CDR3 bases are TGTGCCAGTACCCCAAAGAGGACAGTGGTCCCTATGGAGCAGTACTTC.

This clone was recorded only once. The chain is built from TRBV5-1 and TRBJ1-1, with D uncertain. Germline V gene data show CDR1 as SGHRS and CDR2 as YFSETQ. V shed 0 bases and J shed 8 bases, with 8 bases lying between them. CDR3 length: 12 residues. The CDR3 is CASSLVSEEAFF. CDR3 sequence (DNA): TGCGCCAGCAGCTTGGTATCCGAGGAAGCTTTCTTT. Combining the CDR3 with reference TRBV5-1 and TRBJ1-1 gives the whole variable domain KAGVTQTPRYLIKTRGQQVTLSCSPISGHRSVSWYQQTPGQGLQFLFEYFSETQRNKGNFPGRFSGRQFSNSRSEMNVSTLELGDSALYLCASSLVSEEAFFGQGTRLTVV.

This clone was detected once. J is TRBJ2-2 and V is TRBV6-6; D gene ambiguous. V dropped 8 bases and J dropped 0 bases, with 10 bases sitting between them. Germline V gives CDR1 MNHNY, CDR2 SVGAGI (reference sequence). This CDR3 spans 14 amino acids. The CDR3 nucleotides read TGTGCCAGCGGACCCACAGCGAACACCGGGGAGCTGTTTTTT. Residues: CASGPTANTGELFF.

This rearrangement joins TRBV11-1 to TRBJ1-2; D is possibly TRBD1 (5 bases). CDR1 and CDR2 from the germline V gene are SGHAT and FQDESV (reference sequence). CDR3 length equals 12 residues. Trimming stripped 5 bases from V and 7 bases from J, with 11 bases between. CDR3 in DNA: TGTGCCAGCAGCCCCACAGGAGGTGGCTACACCTTC. Translated: CASSPTGGGYTF.

This clone was observed once. The chain has TRBV6-2 or TRBV6-3 and TRBJ2-3; D gene ambiguous. Trimming removed 2 bases at V and 0 bases at J, with 18 bases between. This CDR3 contains 18 residues. CDR1 and CDR2 from the germline V gene are MNHEY and SVGEGT. CDR3 region: CASSYPLDGPTSTDTQYF. As DNA, the CDR3 is TGTGCCAGCAGTTACCCCCTGGATGGCCCTACTAGCACAGATACGCAGTATTTT.

The chain joins TRBV6-5 to TRBJ2-7; D possibly corresponds to TRBD1 (5 bases). This CDR3 spans 13 amino acids. Between the trimmed V and J ends, which lost 7 bases and 6 bases, there was a span of 16 bases. Germline loops: CDR1 MNHEY, CDR2 SVGAGI. The CDR3 protein is CASISQGSGEQYF. The CDR3 DNA reads TGTGCCAGCATCAGCCAGGGTTCCGGCGAGCAGTACTTC.

The J gene is TRBJ1-1, the V gene TRBV11-1; D not resolved. V was trimmed by 4 bases and J by 2 bases, leaving 8 bases between them. The V gene's germline CDR1 is SGHAT and CDR2 FQDESV (reference sequence). The CDR3 contains 13 residues. In DNA, the CDR3 is TGTGCCAGCAGCTGGGCCGAAAACACTGAAGCTTTCTTT. Protein product: CASSWAENTEAFF.

The V gene is TRBV27, the J gene TRBJ2-3, with 7 bases matching TRBD1. The V segment lost 6 bases and the J segment 2 bases; nucleotides outside the gene matches: 11. The CDR3 covers 16 residues. Germline assignment: CDR1 MNHEY and CDR2 SMNVEV (reference sequence). The CDR3 sequence: CASSYRWTGSTDTQYF. As DNA, the CDR3 is TGTGCCAGCAGCTACAGATGGACAGGCTCCACAGATACGCAGTATTTT.

The J gene is TRBJ1-2, the V gene TRBV12-3 or TRBV12-4, with D uncertain. The CDR3 runs to 13 residues. The V end lost 6 bases, the J end lost 0 bases, and 8 bases lay between the germline ends. In DNA, the CDR3 is TGTGCCAGCAGGTCTGGGACTAACTATGGCTACACCTTC. Its translation is CASRSGTNYGYTF.

The table lists this clone with a few counts. The chain links TRBV5-1 to TRBJ2-7; the D is unclear. The CDR3 length is 13 residues. CDR1 and CDR2 from the germline V gene are SGHRS and YFSETQ. Deletions cut 3 bases from V and 2 bases from J, with 9 bases between. The CDR3 nucleotides are TGCGCCAGCAGCTCTGCGGAACCCTACGAGCAGTACTTC. Translation gives CASSSAEPYEQYF.

This clone turned up a few times. J is TRBJ1-5 and V is TRBV19; 10 bases line up with TRBD1. After removal of 1 base from V and 2 bases from J, the junction contained 5 bases not matched to a gene. The CDR3 totals 17 residues. Germline assignment: CDR1 LNHDA and CDR2 SQIVND (reference sequence). The CDR3: CASSIVTTGGGNQPQHF. The CDR3, as DNA: TGTGCCAGTAGTATAGTTACGACAGGGGGCGGCAATCAGCCCCAGCATTTT.

The V call is TRBV5-5, the J call TRBJ1-1; 9 nucleotides agree with TRBD1. Germline loops: CDR1 SGHKS, CDR2 YYEKEE (reference sequence). This CDR3 spans 19 amino acids. V was clipped by 0 bases and J by 1 base; unmatched bases: 13. The CDR3 coding sequence is TGTGCCAGCAGCTTGGCGTGGGACAGGGTAGGGTTCGGGAACACTGAAGCTTTCTTT. It yields the protein CASSLAWDRVGFGNTEAFF. The full variable domain, in which reference TRBV5-5 and TRBJ1-1 provide the parts outside the CDR3, is DAGVTQSPTHLIKTRGQQVTLRCSPISGHKSVSWYQQVLGQGPQFIFQYYEKEERGRGNFPDRFSARQFPNYSSELNVNALLLGDSALYLCASSLAWDRVGFGNTEAFFGQGTRLTVV.

J is TRBJ1-5 and V is TRBV2; TRBD1 is a possible D gene (5 bases). The CDR3 contains 19 residues. V shed 2 bases and J shed 0 bases, with 20 bases lying between them. CDR1 is SNHLY and CDR2 is FYNNEI in the germline V gene. The CDR3 loop is CASSELTATEPYSNQPQHF. CDR3 bases: TGTGCCAGCAGTGAACTGACAGCAACCGAGCCCTATAGCAATCAGCCCCAGCATTTT.

The V and J genes are TRBV27 and TRBJ2-3; 12 bases fit TRBD2. CDR1 and CDR2 (germline): MNHEY, SMNVEV (reference sequence). Losses at the gene ends were 5 bases for V and 4 bases for J; bases not matched to a gene: 7. CDR3 length equals 16 residues. CDR3 sequence: CASSAPSSGGADTQYF. CDR3 coding DNA: TGTGCCAGCAGTGCCCCGTCTAGCGGGGGGGCAGATACGCAGTATTTT.

The chain employs TRBV19 and TRBJ1-1; maybe TRBD1 (6 bases). CDR1 is LNHDA and CDR2 is SQIVND in the germline V gene (reference sequence). The CDR3 is 13 amino acids. Trimming removed 4 bases at V and 6 bases at J, with 12 bases between. The CDR3 DNA follows: TGTGCCAGTAGTACAGGGGACATCGCTGAAGCTTTCTTT. Its translation: CASSTGDIAEAFF. The full variable domain, its missing parts supplied by reference TRBV19 and TRBJ1-1, is DGGITQSPKYLFRKEGQNVTLSCEQNLNHDAMYWYRQDPGQGLRLIYYSQIVNDFQKGDIAEGYSVSREKKESFPLTVTSAQKNPTAFYLCASSTGDIAEAFFGQGTRLTVV.

The chain carries TRBV20-1 and TRBJ2-1; TRBD1 is a possible D gene (6 bases). V was clipped by 3 bases and J by 1 base, with 16 bases between them. Germline V gene data show CDR1 as DFQATT and CDR2 as SNEGSKA (reference sequence). The CDR3 contains 16 residues. CDR3 DNA sequence: TGCAGTGCTAGTAGTCAGGGGCCGTTATCCTACAATGAGCAGTTCTTC. This codes for CSASSQGPLSYNEQFF.

This clone showed up just a few times. The rearrangement joins TRBV20-1 to TRBJ2-5; D not certain. Germline CDR1 and CDR2: DFQATT and SNEGSKA (reference sequence). This CDR3 is 11 amino acids long. The V and J ends lost 2 bases and 5 bases respectively, with 6 bases between them. The CDR3 nucleotides are TGCAGTGCTAGATGGGTTGAGACCCAGTACTTC. Encoded protein: CSARWVETQYF.

This clone is labeled medium-sized. The rearrangement joins TRBV5-5 to TRBJ1-5; possible D gene TRBD1, 5 bases. V was trimmed by 6 bases and J by 4 bases, leaving 17 bases between them. From germline, CDR1 is SGHKS and CDR2 YYEKEE (reference sequence). The length of the CDR3 is 15 residues. This chain's CDR3 is CASTPGGSGNQPQHF. In DNA, the CDR3 is TGTGCCAGCACCCCGGGGGGGTCGGGAAATCAGCCCCAGCATTTT. Looking up the rest from reference TRBV5-5 and TRBJ1-5 gives the full variable domain: DAGVTQSPTHLIKTRGQQVTLRCSPISGHKSVSWYQQVLGQGPQFIFQYYEKEERGRGNFPDRFSARQFPNYSSELNVNALLLGDSALYLCASTPGGSGNQPQHFGDGTRLSIL.

V is TRBV6-4 and J is TRBJ2-7, with D possibly TRBD2 on 6 matching bases. The V gene lost 0 bases and the J gene lost 2 bases, with 23 bases spanning the gap. This CDR3 contains 19 residues. Germline loops: CDR1 MRHNA, CDR2 SNTAGT. The CDR3 reads CASSDSLDYGRGKTYEQYF. CDR3 nucleotides: TGTGCCAGCAGTGACTCGCTGGACTATGGAAGAGGGAAAACCTACGAGCAGTACTTC.

V gene TRBV28 combines with J gene TRBJ2-1; 7 bases agree with TRBD2. CDR3 length: 14 amino acids. V shed 3 bases, J shed 1 base, and the junction held 0 bases outside the gene matches. Germline lookup yields CDR1 MDHEN and CDR2 SYDVKM. DNA of the CDR3: TGTGCCAGCAGTTTGGGGGGGTCCTACAATGAGCAGTTCTTC. It specifies CASSLGGSYNEQFF.

The genes are TRBV6-5 and TRBJ2-3, with 7 bases matching TRBD1. V shed 0 bases, J shed 0 bases, and the junction held 3 bases outside the gene matches. Germline V CDR1 and CDR2: MNHEY, SVGAGI. The CDR3 spans 16 residues. DNA for the CDR3: TGTGCCAGCAGTTACTCGACGACAGGGAGCACAGATACGCAGTATTTT. Its translation: CASSYSTTGSTDTQYF.

The J gene is TRBJ1-4, the V gene TRBV2; D is ambiguous. This CDR3 is built from 15 residues. V gave up 0 bases and J gave up 7 bases, with 12 bases separating them. CDR1 is SNHLY and CDR2 is FYNNEI in the germline V gene. CDR3 bases: TGTGCCAGCAGTGAAGCGCTTCGACGGCTTGAAAAACTGTTTTTT. Translated, it gives CASSEALRRLEKLFF.

This clone was counted only a few times. Here the CDR3 DNA reads TGTGCCAGCAGTGACGGTAGCGGGGGGCCGGGAGATACGCAGTATTTT. Translation: CASSDGSGGPGDTQYF. J is TRBJ2-3 and V is TRBV6-4, with 10 bases matching TRBD2. Losses at the gene ends were 2 bases for V and 5 bases for J; bases not matched to a gene: 7. The CDR3 contains 16 residues. Germline CDR1 reads MRHNA; CDR2 reads SNTAGT.

This clone was counted only a few times. The chain is built from TRBV5-1 and TRBJ2-7; either TRBD1 or TRBD2 may supply D (5 bases each). V lost 4 bases and J lost 3, with 20 bases in between. The CDR3 has 16 residues. From germline, CDR1 is SGHRS and CDR2 YFSETQ. This CDR3 reads CASSTTSGTLVYEQYF. The CDR3 region has the DNA TGCGCCAGCAGCACCACTTCCGGGACCCTCGTCTACGAGCAGTACTTC.

J is TRBJ1-2 and V is TRBV7-9; D possibly corresponds to TRBD1 (5 bases). CDR1 is SEHNR, CDR2 FQNEAQ, per germline (reference sequence). The V gene lost 0 bases and the J gene lost 2 bases, with 7 bases spanning the gap. The CDR3 is 14 amino acids. CDR3 sequence (DNA): TGTGCCAGCAGCTTAGCTTCAGGGAACTATGGCTACACCTTC. The encoded protein is CASSLASGNYGYTF. Full variable domain (missing parts from reference TRBV7-9 and TRBJ1-2): DTGVSQNPRHKITKRGQNVTFRCDPISEHNRLYWYRQTLGQGPEFLTYFQNEAQLEKSRLLSDRFSAERPKGSFSTLEIQRTEQGDSAMYLCASSLASGNYGYTFGSGTRLTVV.

This chain links TRBV5-1 with TRBJ2-3; 10 bases align to TRBD2. Looked up from germline, CDR1 is SGHRS and CDR2 is YFSETQ. CDR3 length equals 17 residues. V lost 2 bases and J lost 3; bases outside the gene matches: 9. The CDR3 nucleotides read TGCGCCAGCAGCTTCAATAGCGGGGGGCCGGCGACAGATACGCAGTATTTT. Encoded protein: CASSFNSGGPATDTQYF.

The gene calls are TRBV28 and TRBJ2-7; D perhaps matches TRBD2 (5 bases). The CDR3 totals 15 residues. Trimming removed 6 bases from V and 3 bases from J, with 18 bases in between. The germline V gene encodes CDR1 MDHEN and CDR2 SYDVKM. In DNA form, the CDR3 reads TGTGCCAGCAGCCCTGACTTCGTGGGAGACTACGAGCAGTACTTC. This translates into CASSPDFVGDYEQYF.

The chain combines TRBV18 with TRBJ1-6; 7 nucleotides agree with TRBD1. CDR3 length: 16 residues. The J segment lost 4 bases and the V segment lost 1 base, leaving 4 bases of the junction unmatched. Germline V gene data show CDR1 as KGHSH and CDR2 as LQKENI. CDR3 bases: TGTGCCAGCTCACCACTTATGACAGGGTATAATTCACCCCTCCACTTT. Residues: CASSPLMTGYNSPLHF.

This clone was detected a few times. This chain uses TRBV9 with TRBJ2-7; D gene unclear. The length of the CDR3 is 14 residues. The V gene lost 0 bases and the J gene lost 6 bases, with 13 bases spanning the gap. Germline CDR1 is SGDLS and CDR2 is YYNGEE. CDR3 coding DNA: TGTGCCAGCAGCGTAGCATGGGGTTCCGGCGAGCAGTACTTC. This sequence encodes CASSVAWGSGEQYF.

This clone has only a few counts. The chain couples TRBV5-4 to TRBJ2-7, with 9 positions matching TRBD1. Losses at the gene ends were 4 bases for V and 5 bases for J; bases not matched to a gene: 4. The length of the CDR3 is 13 residues. Germline V lookup: CDR1 SGHNT, CDR2 YYREEE (reference sequence). The CDR3 region is CASSRTGEDEQYF. The CDR3 DNA sequence: TGTGCCAGCAGCCGGACAGGGGAGGACGAGCAGTACTTC.

The rearrangement links TRBV5-6 to TRBJ1-3; D is unresolved. The CDR3 has 15 residues. CDR1 SGHDT and CDR2 YYEEEE come from the germline V gene. V was cut by 0 bases and J by 0 bases, with 7 bases left in between. CDR3 coding DNA: TGTGCCAGCAGCTTGGGCCTGACCTCTGGAAACACCATATATTTT. It encodes CASSLGLTSGNTIYF.